This T cell receptor (beta chain) is from a study of post-analysis software for immune sequencing data. General observations from the study: Five or six TRBV segments were more frequent in patients than controls; TRBV5-6, TRBV5-1 and TRBV20-1 belonged to this group. Strong co-clustering by F measure linked samples that shared a preparation batch.

There are 12 residues in the CDR3. Germline V lookup: CDR1 SQVTM, CDR2 ANQGSEA. V dropped 0 bases and J dropped 8 bases, with 10 bases sitting between them. Unique molecular identifiers were built into the TCR beta cDNA libraries. It was from roughly 1.1 to 9.2 million T cells that approximately 500,000 cDNA molecules came. TCRdb recomputed calls from the PCR reads with MiXCR, one row per CDR3 protein. The data contain more than 350,000 distinct CDR3 sequences, 39% of them singletons. Comment on this clonotype: The target antigen is unknown.

This clonotype originated in a girl aged 2-10 years with multiple sclerosis. The rearrangement links TRBV29-1 to TRBJ1-1, with D tentatively TRBD1 (5 bases). Sequenced input: blood. The CDR3 spells CSVEDVTVEAFF. The CDR3 DNA follows: TGCAGCGTTGAAGATGTGACAGTGGAAGCTTTCTTT.